The T cell receptor (beta chain) under discussion was sequenced for a study of graft-versus-host responses after intestinal transplantation. Germline V CDR1 and CDR2: SQVTM, ANQGSEA. This CDR3 has 12 amino acids. V was clipped by 6 bases and J by 5 bases; unmatched bases: 6. Points on this clone: As yet, its antigen is unknown.

Sequenced by immunoSEQ multiplex PCR; TCRdb stores in-frame clones only, minus some. The table records around 110,000 clones, 90% of them present only once. Study-level points and caveats: Graft-donor T cell macrochimerism coincided with high graft-versus-host to host-versus-graft clonal ratios in allografts. Among circulating GvH clones, peak levels were associated with early post-transplant declines in HvG clones. GvH clones detected in recipient marrow included some appearing first in ileum or blood.

This material consisted of unstimulated CD4+ T cells sorted from spleen or lymph node cells, taken before intestinal transplant. The receptor was derived from a human donor who received an intestinal transplant. The chain employs TRBV29-1 and TRBJ2-5; the match to TRBD2 covers 7 bases. The CDR3: CSVLAGSETQYF. Here the CDR3 DNA reads TGCAGCGTCTTAGCGGGCTCTGAGACCCAGTACTTC.